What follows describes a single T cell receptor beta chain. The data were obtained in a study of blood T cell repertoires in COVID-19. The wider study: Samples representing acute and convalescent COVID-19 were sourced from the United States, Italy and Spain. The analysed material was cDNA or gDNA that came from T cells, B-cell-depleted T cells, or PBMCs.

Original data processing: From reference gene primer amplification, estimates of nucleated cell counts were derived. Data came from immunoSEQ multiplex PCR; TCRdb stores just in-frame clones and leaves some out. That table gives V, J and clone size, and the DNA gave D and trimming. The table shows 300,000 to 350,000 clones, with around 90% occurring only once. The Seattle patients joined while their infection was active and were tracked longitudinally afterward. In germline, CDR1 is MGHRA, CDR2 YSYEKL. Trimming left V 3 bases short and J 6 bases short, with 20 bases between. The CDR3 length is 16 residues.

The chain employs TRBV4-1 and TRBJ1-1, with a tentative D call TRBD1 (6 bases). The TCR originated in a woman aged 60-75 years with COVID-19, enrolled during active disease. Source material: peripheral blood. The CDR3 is CASSQPRLHDRPEAFF. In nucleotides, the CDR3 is TGCGCCAGCAGCCAGCCTAGACTACACGACAGGCCTGAAGCTTTCTTT.